These 24 T cell receptor beta chains came from one sample sequenced in a study of blood T cell repertoires in COVID-19. Assay used: immunoSEQ multiplex PCR; TCRdb lists only in-frame clones, some missing. Of roughly 300,000 clones in the sample, 90% were seen once. The sequenced sample was PBMCs or T cells enriched from blood (not recorded which). These TCRs come from a woman in her twenties or thirties who had recovered from COVID-19.

This clone turned up a few times. The rearrangement joins TRBV6-5 to TRBJ2-7, with TRBD2 matching 9 bases. Trimming took 8 bases from V and 6 from J; bases not matched to a gene: 11. Germline-derived CDR1 and CDR2 are MNHEY and SVGAGI. The CDR3 is made up of 14 amino acids. The CDR3 sequence: CASLPSGRPGEQYF. In nucleotides, the CDR3 is TGTGCCAGCCTCCCCAGCGGGAGGCCCGGCGAGCAGTACTTC.

The chain links TRBV28 to TRBJ2-7; D unresolved. Looked up from germline, CDR1 is MDHEN and CDR2 is SYDVKM. This CDR3 region has 15 residues. Trimming took 3 bases from V and 0 from J, leaving 12 bases between them. CDR3 sequence (DNA): TGTGCCAGCAGTTTGTTCTGGGCCCACTCCTACGAGCAGTACTTC. Its protein is CASSLFWAHSYEQYF.

The genes are TRBV24-1 and TRBJ2-5; D not certain. Deletions cut 4 bases from V and 3 bases from J, with 5 bases between. CDR3 length: 12 residues. The V gene's germline CDR1 is KGHDR and CDR2 SFDVKD. For the CDR3, the DNA is TGTGCCACCAGTGACGCGGAAGAGACCCAGTACTTC. It encodes CATSDAEETQYF.

V gene TRBV27 combines with J gene TRBJ2-7; no reliable D call. The V gene's germline CDR1 is MNHEY and CDR2 SMNVEV (reference sequence). This CDR3 contains 15 residues. Between the trimmed V and J ends, which lost 6 bases and 5 bases, there was a span of 20 bases. The CDR3 here is CASSRVEPGWDEQYF. In DNA form, the CDR3 reads TGTGCCAGCAGCCGCGTAGAACCGGGTTGGGACGAGCAGTACTTC.

The V gene is TRBV28, the J gene TRBJ1-6, with 9 bases lining up with TRBD1. Germline V gene lookup returns CDR1 MDHEN and CDR2 SYDVKM. This CDR3 comprises 15 residues. V shed 5 bases, J shed 7 bases, and the junction held 6 bases outside the gene matches. CDR3 protein: CASSPRTGVNSPLHF. CDR3 DNA sequence: TGTGCCAGCAGTCCTAGGACAGGGGTAAATTCACCCCTCCACTTT.

The chain combines TRBV7-2 with TRBJ1-5; 8 positions agree with TRBD1. Germline CDR1 and CDR2: SGHTA and FQGNSA. This CDR3 contains 13 residues. The V segment lost 5 bases and the J segment 7 bases; nucleotides outside the gene matches: 4. The CDR3 coding sequence is TGTGCCAGCAGCCTTAGGACAGGGCAGCCCCAGCATTTT. Its protein product is CASSLRTGQPQHF. Looking up the rest from reference TRBV7-2 and TRBJ1-5 gives the full variable domain: GAGVSQSPSNKVTEKGKDVELRCDPISGHTALYWYRQSLGQGLEFLIYFQGNSAPDKSGLPSDRFSAERTGGSVSTLTIQRTQQEDSAVYLCASSLRTGQPQHFGDGTRLSIL.

The sample holds one count of this clone. The chain employs TRBV18 and TRBJ1-3; the match to TRBD1 covers 9 bases. The CDR3 is 16 amino acids. In germline, CDR1 is KGHSH, CDR2 LQKENI. With 3 bases clipped from V and 2 bases from J, the junction kept 5 bases outside the gene matches. CDR3 nucleotide sequence: TGTGCCAGCTCACCCGGGACAGGGAGAACTGGAAACACCATATATTTT. It is translated as CASSPGTGRTGNTIYF.

The V call is TRBV7-6, the J call TRBJ2-2, with D perhaps matching TRBD2 (5 bases). V was shortened by 3 bases and J by 1 base, with 12 bases between the two germline ends. The germline V gene has CDR1 SGHVS and CDR2 FNYEAQ. This CDR3 spans 16 amino acids. CDR3 nucleotides: TGTGCCAGCAGCTTCCGGGCGGAGGAGAACACCGGGGAGCTGTTTTTT. It yields the protein CASSFRAEENTGELFF.

The genes are TRBV19 and TRBJ1-4, with 8 bases lining up with TRBD1. CDR1 and CDR2 from the germline V gene are LNHDA and SQIVND (reference sequence). Unmatched junction bases numbered 6, after V lost 3 bases and J lost 0 bases. The CDR3 runs 17 residues. CDR3 loop: CASSIGQGAATNEKLFF. Written as DNA, the CDR3 is TGTGCCAGTAGTATTGGTCAGGGGGCGGCAACTAATGAAAAACTGTTTTTT.

The chain carries TRBV29-1 and TRBJ1-3; D is perhaps TRBD1 (6 bases). This CDR3 is built from 13 residues. Germline V gives CDR1 SQVTM, CDR2 ANQGSEA. Trimming cost V 4 bases and J 0 bases, with 7 bases left between them. The CDR3 is CSVGTASGNTIYF. The DNA for the CDR3 is TGCAGCGTTGGGACAGCCTCTGGAAACACCATATATTTT.

The rearrangement uses TRBV13 and TRBJ2-2; the D gene is possibly TRBD2 (5 bases). Trimming cost V 6 bases and J 6 bases, with 11 bases left between them. In germline, CDR1 is PRHDT, CDR2 FYEKMQ (reference sequence). The CDR3 sequence is 13 residues long. In nucleotides, the CDR3 is TGTGCCAGCAGTCGGGGTCTCCCCGGGGAGCTGTTTTTT. Translating it yields CASSRGLPGELFF.

The chain is built from TRBV6-5 and TRBJ2-4; D is possibly TRBD1 (6 bases). The length of the CDR3 is 11 residues. Germline CDR1 is MNHEY and CDR2 is SVGAGI. V gave up 6 bases and J gave up 12 bases, with 12 bases separating them. CDR3 DNA: TGTGCCAGCAGCCTCAAGGGGGATCAGTACTTC. Encoded protein: CASSLKGDQYF.

This chain uses TRBV9 with TRBJ1-6; D gene uncertain. Germline values: CDR1 SGDLS, CDR2 YYNGEE. The CDR3 totals 16 residues. V lost 3 bases and J 7 bases, leaving 17 bases between the germline ends. The DNA of the CDR3 is TGTGCCAGCAGCGGAGAGGGTGGAAGGGTGAATTCACCCCTCCACTTT. It is translated as CASSGEGGRVNSPLHF.

The gene calls are TRBV7-3 and TRBJ2-2; 10 bases match TRBD2. J lost 4 bases, V lost 4 bases, and 9 bases had no gene match. CDR1 and CDR2 (germline): SGHTA, FQGTGA. This CDR3 spans 17 amino acids. CDR3 amino acids: CASSSPSGRIGTGELFF. The CDR3 DNA is TGTGCCAGCAGCTCCCCTAGCGGGAGAATCGGCACCGGGGAGCTGTTTTTT.

The chain recombines TRBV4-3 with TRBJ2-7, with D tentatively TRBD1 (6 bases). V lost 0 bases and J 0 bases, leaving 15 bases between the germline ends. The CDR3 runs 17 residues. The germline V gene encodes CDR1 LGHNA and CDR2 YSLEER. The CDR3 nucleotides are TGCGCCAGCAGCCAAGACTCCGCCAGGGGCCACTCCTACGAGCAGTACTTC. Translated: CASSQDSARGHSYEQYF.

This chain connects TRBV7-3 to TRBJ2-1; 9 positions agree with TRBD2. There are 16 residues in the CDR3. Germline CDR1 SGHTA, CDR2 FQGTGA. Trimming cost V 4 bases and J 8 bases; bases outside gene matches: 12. CDR3: CASSSDPSGAADEQFF. In DNA form, the CDR3 reads TGTGCCAGCAGCTCGGATCCTAGCGGGGCTGCCGATGAGCAGTTCTTC.

This clone was picked up one time. The rearrangement joins TRBV4-3 to TRBJ2-7, with no clear D. V was cut by 1 base and J by 1 base, with 8 bases left in between. Germline values: CDR1 LGHNA, CDR2 YSLEER. This CDR3 comprises 14 residues. The CDR3 loop is CASSQVLSSYEQYF. CDR3 in DNA: TGCGCCAGCAGCCAAGTCCTATCATCCTACGAGCAGTACTTC.

The V call is TRBV7-2, the J call TRBJ2-7; D remains ambiguous. Germline V gene sequence: CDR1 SGHTA, CDR2 FQGNSA. The CDR3 has 14 residues. V gave up 1 base and J gave up 5 bases, with 12 bases separating them. The CDR3 DNA is TGTGCCAGCAGCTTAGTAATAGCAGTAAACGAGCAGTACTTC. Residues: CASSLVIAVNEQYF.

The J gene is TRBJ2-7, the V gene TRBV30; the match to TRBD2 covers 7 bases. The CDR3 has 14 amino acids. With 2 bases clipped from V and 3 bases from J, the junction kept 7 bases outside the gene matches. Germline-derived CDR1 and CDR2 are GTSNPN and SVGIG (reference sequence). For the CDR3, the DNA is TGTGCCTGGAGTTCGGCGGGAGTGTTCTACGAGCAGTACTTC. Amino acid sequence: CAWSSAGVFYEQYF.

J is TRBJ1-1 and V is TRBV11-3; no reliable D call. CDR1 and CDR2 from the germline V gene are SGHNT and YENEEA. CDR3 length: 13 amino acids. Trimming pared 6 bases from V and 6 bases from J, leaving 14 bases between. The CDR3 loop is CASSPRGSPEAFF. CDR3 nucleotides: TGTGCCAGCAGTCCGAGAGGTAGTCCTGAAGCTTTCTTT.

The genes are TRBV24-1 and TRBJ1-2; D uncertain. The V end lost 2 bases, the J end lost 8 bases, and 17 bases lay between the germline ends. This CDR3 is built from 15 residues. Per the germline V gene, CDR1 is KGHDR and CDR2 is SFDVKD. CDR3 sequence: CATSDSGMARHGYTF. CDR3 nucleotide sequence: TGTGCCACCAGTGATTCGGGGATGGCCCGGCACGGCTACACCTTC.

J is TRBJ2-7 and V is TRBV7-2, with 11 positions matching TRBD2. This CDR3 is 17 amino acids long. Germline V gene data show CDR1 as SGHTA and CDR2 as FQGNSA. V was clipped by 1 base and J by 4 bases; unmatched bases: 9. The CDR3 DNA follows: TGTGCCAGCAGCTTAGTAGGCTCTAGCGGGAGGAAATACGAGCAGTACTTC. Translating it yields CASSLVGSSGRKYEQYF.

The chain uses TRBV5-1 and TRBJ1-4; 7 positions agree with TRBD1. The CDR3 extends over 15 amino acids. Unmatched junction bases numbered 7, after V lost 7 bases and J lost 1 base. Germline values: CDR1 SGHRS, CDR2 YFSETQ. The CDR3 region has the DNA TGCGCCAGCGGAACGGGACAGAGAACTAATGAAAAACTGTTTTTT. Protein: CASGTGQRTNEKLFF. Together with reference TRBV5-1 and TRBJ1-4, the CDR3 gives the full variable domain: KAGVTQTPRYLIKTRGQQVTLSCSPISGHRSVSWYQQTPGQGLQFLFEYFSETQRNKGNFPGRFSGRQFSNSRSEMNVSTLELGDSALYLCASGTGQRTNEKLFFGSGTQLSVL.

The rearrangement uses TRBV5-3 and TRBJ2-1, with D possibly matching TRBD2 (5 bases). TRBV5-3 is given ORF status, its function remaining uncertain. The CDR3 has 14 amino acids. V lost 4 bases, J lost 5 bases, and 13 bases lay in between. The CDR3 is CARSRVNGNNEQFF. DNA of the CDR3: TGTGCCAGAAGCCGGGTCAACGGGAACAATGAGCAGTTCTTC.